This T cell receptor (beta chain) was retrieved from a study of blood T cell repertoires in COVID-19. Study-level information: Acute-phase and convalescent COVID-19 samples originated in the United States, Italy and Spain.

Germline CDR1 is LNHDA and CDR2 is SQIVND (reference sequence). There are 16 residues in the CDR3. V shed 5 bases, J shed 7 bases, and the junction held 10 bases outside the gene matches. As handled by the study authors: Estimation of nucleated cell counts was performed using reference gene primer amplification. Produced via immunoSEQ multiplex PCR; TCRdb's table is partial and in-frame only. Clone size and the V and J calls come from that table; the DNA yielded D and trimming. The table has hundreds of thousands of clones, more than 65% seen once. The specimen sequenced was peripheral blood. The chain uses TRBV19 and TRBJ1-6; 8 nucleotides align to TRBD1. The origin of this receptor is a woman of 80 years or more with acute or convalescent COVID-19. DNA of the CDR3: TGTGCCAGTAGTCGCACTTATACAGGGGGGAATTCACCCCTCCACTTT. Its translation: CASSRTYTGGNSPLHF.